This T cell receptor beta chain is from a study of control samples from healthy donors and cancer patients. Assay: immunoSEQ multiplex PCR; the TCRdb copy retains only in-frame clones and omits some. The table lists around 140,000 clones, around 92% of them singletons. CDR1 is SGHDT and CDR2 is YYEEEE in the germline V gene. Between the trimmed V and J ends, which lost 3 bases and 0 bases, there was a span of 17 bases. CDR3 length equals 17 residues. Material for sequencing was blood. The receptor was isolated from a woman in her fifties or sixties in good health. This chain links TRBV5-6 with TRBJ2-3, with D perhaps matching TRBD2 (5 bases). CDR3 loop: CASSSITGGLSTDTQYF. In nucleotides, the CDR3 is TGTGCCAGCAGCTCAATAACCGGTGGACTCAGCACAGATACGCAGTATTTT.